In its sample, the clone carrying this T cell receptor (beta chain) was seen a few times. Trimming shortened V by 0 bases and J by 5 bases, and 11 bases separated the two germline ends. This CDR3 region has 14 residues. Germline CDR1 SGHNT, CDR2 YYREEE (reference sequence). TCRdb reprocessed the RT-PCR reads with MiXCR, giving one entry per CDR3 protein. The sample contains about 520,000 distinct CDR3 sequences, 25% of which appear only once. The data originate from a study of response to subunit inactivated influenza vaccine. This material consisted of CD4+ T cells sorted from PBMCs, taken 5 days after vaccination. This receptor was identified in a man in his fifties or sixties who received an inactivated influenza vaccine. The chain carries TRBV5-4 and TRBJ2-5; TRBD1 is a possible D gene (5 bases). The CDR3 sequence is CASSLEGARETQYF. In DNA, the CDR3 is TGTGCCAGCAGCTTGGAAGGGGCTCGGGAGACCCAGTACTTC.